This T cell receptor (beta chain) was retrieved from a study of human T cells and chemical hapten exposure. The wider study: All patients underwent weekly scalp dosing with diphenylcyclopropenone for the full roughly 24-week study. Recorded diagnoses among the mostly female patients were alopecia areata, totalis or universalis. General study results and limits: PT1 expanded TCR counts and patch test score correlated positively.

On this clonotype: Its target is unknown.

Trimming removed 2 bases from V and 11 bases from J, with 21 bases in between. This CDR3 spans 15 amino acids. Germline V gives CDR1 MNHNS, CDR2 SASEGT. One entry per CDR3 protein, called by TCRdb with MiXCR from the RACE reads. The sample includes about 340,000 distinct CDR3 sequences, roughly 6.9% of them seen just once. Time point reported: patch test 1, 2 weeks after DPC sensitization. Noted treatment: therapeutic diphenylcyclopropenone sensitization with weekly scalp DPC. Here the sequenced sample was whole blood, taken in connection with sensitization to the hapten diphenylcyclopropenone (DPC). The sequence came from a woman aged 18-29 years with alopecia areata. Some clones in this sample may be carry-over from other donors' samples. V usage is TRBV6-1 and J usage is TRBJ1-1, with D perhaps matching TRBD1 (6 bases). The CDR3 DNA sequence: TGTGCCAGCAGTGAATCTTCCCAGGGGACCGAGAAGGCTTTCTTT. This codes for CASSESSQGTEKAFF.